This T cell receptor beta chain was captured in a study of OX40 agonist ivuxolimab in advanced cancers. At the level of the whole study: The costimulatory receptor OX40 (CD134) was targeted by ivuxolimab, a fully human IgG2 agonistic monoclonal antibody. Peripheral TCRbeta sequencing aimed to test whether ivuxolimab altered TCR sequence diversity and caused clonal T-cell expansion. In the dose-escalation cohort, 82.7% of patients were male, and the mean age was 60 years with a range of roughly 20 to 85. Patients were allowed to have had prior anti-PD-1, anti-PD-L1 or anti-CTLA-4 therapy, and about 40% of the dose-escalation patients had been treated with checkpoint inhibitors. Intravenous ivuxolimab was administered to patients every 2 weeks at six dose levels: 0.01, 0.1, 0.3, 1.5, 3 and 10 mg/kg. The monotherapy dose-escalation portion (N of about 52 patients) of the phase I ivuxolimab trial is reported in the paper. Among the roughly 54 dose-escalation patients, around 20 had hepatocellular carcinoma, approximately 15 melanoma, 9 renal cell carcinoma and 9 head and neck cancer. Partial responses occurred in three dose-escalation patients, of whom one had hepatocellular carcinoma and two had cutaneous melanoma.

Patients with a history of autoimmune disease or receiving systemic immunosuppression were excluded from the trial. Peripheral blood for TCR sequencing was drawn from every dose cohort at baseline, at cycle 4 day 1 and at cycle 7 day 1. The samples were drawn from a first-in-human, open-label, multicenter phase I dose-escalation trial of ivuxolimab. Adults with locally advanced or metastatic head and neck squamous cell, hepatocellular, melanoma or renal cell carcinoma were enrolled in the trial. Before TCR sequencing, CD4+ T cells and CD8+ T cells from peripheral blood were sorted into separate populations. To sequence the TCRbeta CDR3 region, genomic DNA was isolated from the sorted cells. The immunoSEQ Assay was used for sequencing of TCRbeta CDR3 regions. TCRdb limited this immuneACCESS table to in-frame rearrangements with V and J called. A share of clones is missing; checked studies link under half to unresolved V genes, and the rest is unexplained. The sample has 55,000 to 90,000 clones on record, more than 75% of them singletons. The top ten hold 0.35% to 0.5% of the sample.

This clone was recorded a few times. Its antigen remains undetermined. It has no much larger one-base neighbor in the sample; base qualities were not kept. Taken from cysteine to phenylalanine, the CDR3 has 13 residues. The only DNA kept is the CDR3, 39 bases in frame from the first base. According to the germline V gene, CDR1 reads SNHLY and CDR2 reads FYNNEI. A distance of 11 bases separates the germline ends of V and J, which lose 4 bases and 5 bases respectively. Paper-wide results and their limitations: In the 0.1-3.0 mg/kg groups, partial responders were among the patients with the lowest normalized peripheral clonal expansion, particularly in CD8+ T cells. After ivuxolimab, CD8+ T cells had more expanded clones than CD4+ T cells on average. Low levels of normalized T-cell clonal expansion were also seen in some patients who did not respond. At doses of 0.1 to 3.0 mg/kg, clonal expansion of both CD4+ and CD8+ T cells in blood was seen between baseline and week 6. The antigen specificity of the clonally expanded peripheral T cells was not determined.

The chain joins TRBV2 to TRBJ1-1, with the identity of the D gene unclear. The receptor comes from an adult with an advanced solid tumor such as melanoma, head and neck, liver or kidney cancer. Sequences were derived from CD4+ or CD8+ T cells sorted from blood, sampled in a trial of the OX40 agonist ivuxolimab. The sequenced DNA is TGTGCCAGCAGTGTCCCCGGAAGGACTGAAGCTTTCTTT. It translates to CASSVPGRTEAFF. Where the CDR3 stops, the reference TRBV2 and TRBJ1-1 genes take over; the full variable domain is EPEVTQTPSHQVTQMGQEVILRCVPISNHLYFYWYRQILGQKVEFLVSFYNNEISEKSEIFDDQFSVERPDGSNFTLKIRSTKLEDSAMYFCASSVPGRTEAFFGQGTRLTVV.